This is a list of T cell receptor beta chains from one sample in a study of blood T cell repertoires in COVID-19. The method was immunoSEQ multiplex PCR; TCRdb's version includes in-frame clones alone and lacks a portion of them. The table lists around 270,000 clones, approximately 90% of them singletons. Source material: peripheral blood. Every receptor here comes from a man in his forties or fifties with acute or convalescent COVID-19. Both conserved end residues are part of each CDR3. D genes are given only for firm matches. Not every row has a clone size; where given, it reads once, few, many or a size class.

D	V	J	size	CDR3	DNA
.	TRBV3-1/TRBV3-2	TRBJ2-5	.	CASSQDGGAQETQYF	TGTGCCAGCAGCCAAGATGGGGGGGCCCAAGAGACCCAGTACTTC
.	TRBV5-1	TRBJ2-2	.	CASSLLYGSGVRRELFF	TGCGCCAGCAGCTTGCTCTACGGGTCAGGGGTCCGCAGGGAGCTGTTTTTT
TRBD2	TRBV11-1	TRBJ2-3	.	CASSWDYGGGGTQYF	TGTGCCAGCAGCTGGGACTACGGCGGGGGGGGCACGCAGTATTTT
TRBD1	TRBV12-5	TRBJ1-2	.	CASGPGGYGYTF	TGTGCTAGTGGTCCAGGGGGGTACGGCTACACCTTC
TRBD1	TRBV24-1	TRBJ2-7	.	CARKQGASSSREQYF	TGTGCCAGAAAACAGGGGGCGTCCTCATCTAGGGAGCAGTACTTC
.	TRBV6-5	TRBJ1-2	.	CASSYSSTGSGYTF	TGTGCCAGCAGTTATTCCTCGACTGGATCTGGCTACACCTTC
.	TRBV6-2/TRBV6-3	TRBJ2-2	.	CASSPPIGQSNTGELFF	TGTGCCAGCAGTCCCCCTATTGGACAGTCGAACACCGGGGAGCTGTTTTTT
.	TRBV12-3/TRBV12-4	TRBJ1-1	few	CASDTRAGTEAFF	TGTGCCAGCGATACTCGGGCGGGGACTGAAGCTTTCTTT
.	TRBV28	TRBJ2-3	.	CASRLTAPADTQYF	TGTGCCAGCAGGCTGACTGCGCCCGCAGATACGCAGTATTTT
.	TRBV12-5	TRBJ2-4	.	CASGLVGRGWDIQYF	TGTGCTAGTGGTTTGGTAGGTAGGGGGTGGGACATTCAGTACTTC
TRBD2	TRBV10-1	TRBJ2-1	.	CASSRTSSHNEQFF	TGCGCCAGCAGCCGGACTAGCTCCCACAATGAGCAGTTCTTC
TRBD1	TRBV19	TRBJ1-2	.	CASSLGQGYGYTF	TGTGCCAGTAGTTTAGGACAGGGCTATGGCTACACCTTC
TRBD1	TRBV5-6	TRBJ2-7	.	CASSLRIWTGGAEQYF	TGTGCCAGCAGCTTACGGATTTGGACAGGGGGCGCCGAGCAGTACTTC
.	TRBV24-1	TRBJ1-1	.	CATSDPTRGEAFF	TGTGCCACCAGTGACCCGACTAGAGGTGAAGCTTTCTTT
.	TRBV6-5	TRBJ2-7	.	CASRKGFYSYEQYF	TGTGCCAGCAGAAAGGGGTTCTACTCCTACGAGCAGTACTTC
TRBD1	TRBV15	TRBJ2-7	.	CATSRGGRTGVEQYF	TGTGCCACCAGCAGAGGGGGCAGGACAGGGGTCGAGCAGTACTTC
TRBD1	TRBV10-1	TRBJ1-1	.	CARPGGLYTEAFF	TGCGCCAGACCAGGGGGTCTCTACACTGAAGCTTTCTTT
TRBD2	TRBV5-6	TRBJ2-1	.	CASSLTSGGHNEQFF	TGTGCCAGCAGCCTGACTAGCGGGGGCCACAATGAGCAGTTCTTC
.	TRBV5-1	TRBJ2-2	.	CASSLAQATNTGELFF	TGCGCCAGCAGCTTGGCTCAGGCTACTAACACCGGGGAGCTGTTTTTT
TRBD2	TRBV7-8	TRBJ2-1	once	CASSSGLAGQYEQFF	TGTGCCAGCAGCTCTGGACTAGCGGGGCAGTATGAGCAGTTCTTC
.	TRBV12-5	TRBJ2-2	.	CASGLAPQGGGELFF	TGTGCTAGTGGTTTGGCCCCCCAGGGTGGCGGGGAGCTGTTTTTT
.	TRBV13	TRBJ2-1	.	CASSFALRTRNFYNEQFF	TGTGCCAGCAGCTTCGCCCTACGGACACGAAATTTTTACAATGAGCAGTTCTTC
.	TRBV5-6	TRBJ2-2	.	CASSPLGLAMNTGELFF	TGTGCCAGCAGCCCCCTGGGTCTAGCTATGAACACCGGGGAGCTGTTTTTT
.	TRBV19	TRBJ2-2	once	CASSYRTVSGELFF	TGTGCCAGTAGTTATAGGACAGTATCCGGGGAGCTGTTTTTT
TRBD1	TRBV6-1	TRBJ1-3	.	CASSEEGQGYGNTIYF	TGTGCCAGCAGTGAAGAAGGACAGGGTTATGGAAACACCATATATTTT
.	TRBV5-6	TRBJ2-3	once	CASSFSPRDTQYF	TGTGCCAGCAGCTTTAGCCCTCGGGATACGCAGTATTTT
.	TRBV13	TRBJ2-7	.	CASSLGLGDTSGFEQYF	TGTGCCAGCAGCTTAGGTCTGGGGGACACCTCTGGGTTCGAGCAGTACTTC
.	TRBV6-6	TRBJ1-2	.	CASSYPQVVYGYTF	TGTGCCAGCAGTTACCCCCAAGTAGTCTATGGCTACACCTTC